This TCR beta chain was found in a study of T cells in Graves' hyperthyroidism and ophthalmopathy (dated by TCRdb to about 2019). Regarding the study in general: Peripheral blood was collected at initial diagnosis, before any treatment. To identify distinguishing TCR V-J signatures, a discovery cohort of around 100 patients was used, comprising fewer than 45 with Graves' ophthalmopathy and some 60 with stable Graves' hyperthyroidism. Prospective prediction of ophthalmopathy was tested in an independent validation cohort of fewer than 20 hyperthyroidism patients and 15 to 17 patients who later progressed to ophthalmopathy. The approximately 97 discovery patients were randomly divided into training and test sets at a 7:3 ratio. In more than five Graves' hyperthyroidism patients, the study also compared T-cell repertoires from thyroid tissue with T-cell repertoires from blood. Following sampling, methimazole starting at 30 mg daily was given to hyperthyroidism patients, and high-dose intravenous methylprednisolone was given to ophthalmopathy patients. The paper reports TCR Vbeta CDR3 sequencing of some 140 peripheral blood samples: 43 ophthalmopathy, roughly 74 hyperthyroidism and around 17 progressor patients.

Comments on this clonotype: Its antigen target is currently unknown. No much larger clone is present one base from it, and per-base qualities are unavailable.

Results and caveats for the whole study, not just this receptor: In validation, progression to ophthalmopathy was predicted by the model with around 71% sensitivity and 72.22% specificity, a median of approximately 6.5 months before onset. Ophthalmopathy was separated from stable hyperthyroidism by a 13 V-J signature model, with around 90% sensitivity and approximately 81% specificity obtained in cross-validation and 80%/75% obtained in testing. Most expanded thyroid clonotypes (frequency above 0.001) were also detected in blood, suggesting blood repertoires may reflect thyroid immune responses. Sample size was not statistically predetermined, and investigators were not blinded to group allocation.

Moderately to severely active disease, a Clinical Activity Score of at least 3, a NOSPECS grade of at least 4, and a duration under 3 months were present in ophthalmopathy patients. Patients with uncontrolled infections, other autoimmune diseases, pregnancy or lactation were excluded. Diagnoses were based on clinical symptoms, serum thyroxine and TRAb, thyroid ultrasound and orbital computed tomography. PBMCs were separated from under 11 ml of fresh peripheral blood using Ficoll-Paque density gradient centrifugation. Trizol reagent was used to extract total RNA, and RNA quality was then checked on an Agilent 2100 Bioanalyzer. TCR beta CDR3 regions were amplified from RNA transcripts. For the first round of RT-PCR on the TCR CDR3, the HTBI primer set was used together with the Qiagen OneStep RT-PCR kit. Libraries were constructed in a second round of multiplex PCR, after which size selection and purification were carried out. Paired-end sequencing of the libraries was performed with 100 bp reads on an Illumina HiSeq2000. Turning to the authors' computational methods: SOAPnuke was used to process the raw data, with reads discarded if the reads contained adapters or uncalled bases, had a mean Phred below 15, or lacked an exact constant-primer or identifier match. High-quality paired reads were merged with COPE v1.2.5, and unique nucleotide sequences were defined as clonotypes. MiTCR v1.1 was used to align the clonotypes against IMGT TRBV, TRBD and TRBJ reference segments. Analysis was restricted to V-J combinations with a frequency above 0.0001, which covered roughly 99% of repertoires. The TCS score was defined as F50 (clonal expansion) divided by E x V (chaos), with BLOSUM62-based TCRdist calculated between CDR3 peptides within each V-J. Welch's t-statistics and random forest reduced fewer than 600 V-J features to 13, which were used in a naive Bayes classifier (R e1071). TCRdb's own reprocessing of the public reads used fastp at Q25 and MiXCR and kept productive beta chains. CDR3 protein duplicates are merged, each entry listing the most common genes and DNA. These V and J calls are TCRdb output, not the study's own analysis. In all, the sample holds hundreds of thousands of distinct CDR3 sequences, and around 15% of those were seen once. Of the sample, approximately 12% is held by the ten largest clones.

The TCR sequence derives from a woman in her fifties or sixties with Graves' ophthalmopathy. Sequenced: blood.

In nucleotides, the sequence is TGTGCCAGCAGCCCAAGAACCGGGACAGTCTATAGCTACACCTTC. It specifies CASSPRTGTVYSYTF. Rearrangement joined TRBV3-2 to TRBJ1-2; the table names TRBD1, a call not compared with the DNA. TRBV3-2 is listed as a pseudogene. The CDR3 starts with the cysteine, ends with the phenylalanine, and has 15 residues. Only the CDR3 DNA is retained, 45 bases long and in frame from the first base.